The 31 T cell receptor beta chains below all came from one sample that was sequenced in a study of T cell responses to AZD1222 COVID-19 vaccine. The assay was immunoSEQ multiplex PCR, and TCRdb's table has in-frame clones only and misses some. The profile covers roughly 79,000 clones, with roughly nine tenths appearing a single time and approximately 6.5% taken by the ten largest. The material was peripheral blood, obtained on day 0 of MenACWY control vaccination. These receptors came from an adult in good health.

This clone appeared a single time. The rearrangement links TRBV6-5 to TRBJ2-2; a weak D match, TRBD1 (6 bases). This CDR3 comprises 15 residues. The V and J ends lost 2 bases and 5 bases respectively, with 12 bases between them. Germline V gene data show CDR1 as MNHEY and CDR2 as SVGAGI. The CDR3 loop reads CASSYAQGQTGELFF. The CDR3 DNA reads as TGTGCCAGCAGTTACGCACAGGGTCAGACCGGGGAGCTGTTTTTT.

V is TRBV3-1 (or the pseudogene TRBV3-2) and J is TRBJ1-5; the D gene is possibly TRBD1 (5 bases). Trimming stripped 2 bases from V and 3 bases from J, with 14 bases between. Germline V gene sequence: CDR1 LGHDT, CDR2 YNNKEL (reference sequence). The CDR3 is 16 amino acids. CDR3 DNA sequence: TGTGCCAGCAGCCAATCGGGCCGACAGTTCAATCAGCCCCAGCATTTT. Translating it yields CASSQSGRQFNQPQHF.

The rearrangement uses TRBV4-3 and TRBJ1-1; 8 nucleotides match TRBD1. There are 12 residues in the CDR3. The J segment lost 11 bases and the V segment lost 5 bases, leaving 7 bases of the junction unmatched. Germline V CDR1 and CDR2: LGHNA, YSLEER. CDR3 sequence: CASSTGGSGAFF. The CDR3 DNA follows: TGCGCCAGCAGCACAGGGGGTTCTGGGGCTTTCTTT.

V is TRBV9 and J is TRBJ2-3; the D gene is possibly TRBD2 (6 bases). The germline V and J ends were trimmed by 0 bases and 2 bases, with 13 bases remaining between them. Germline assignment: CDR1 SGDLS and CDR2 YYNGEE. This CDR3 is 16 amino acids long. The CDR3 region is CASSVDKRAYTDTQYF. Here the CDR3 DNA reads TGTGCCAGCAGCGTAGACAAGCGGGCCTACACAGATACGCAGTATTTT.

The J gene is TRBJ2-2, the V gene TRBV7-3; D gene ambiguous. Between the trimmed V and J ends, which lost 6 bases and 5 bases, there was a span of 13 bases. CDR3 length: 14 amino acids. From germline, CDR1 is SGHTA and CDR2 FQGTGA. The chain's CDR3 is CASRPGPDTGELFF. CDR3 nucleotides: TGTGCCAGCAGGCCCGGACCAGATACCGGGGAGCTGTTTTTT. Full variable domain (missing parts from reference TRBV7-3 and TRBJ2-2): GAGVSQTPSNKVTEKGKYVELRCDPISGHTALYWYRQSLGQGPEFLIYFQGTGAADDSGLPNDRFFAVRPEGSVSTLKIQRTERGDSAVYLCASRPGPDTGELFFGEGSRLTVL.

V gene TRBV18 combines with J gene TRBJ1-1; D ambiguous. In germline, CDR1 is KGHSH, CDR2 LQKENI. V was pared by 7 bases and J by 1 base, with 4 bases between. The length of the CDR3 is 11 residues. The CDR3 DNA follows: TGTGCCAGCTTCCGGAACACTGAAGCTTTCTTT. Its translation is CASFRNTEAFF.

DNA for the CDR3: TGCAGCGTTGCAGTAGCGGCTGGAAACACCATATATTTT. This translates into CSVAVAAGNTIYF. The chain combines TRBV29-1 with TRBJ1-3, with D unresolved. The germline V gene has CDR1 SQVTM and CDR2 ANQGSEA. This CDR3 region has 13 residues. V shed 4 bases and J shed 2 bases, with 9 bases lying between them.

This chain uses TRBV11-2 with TRBJ2-2; 9 bases align to TRBD2. This CDR3 spans 15 amino acids. The ends lost 6 bases at V and 2 bases at J; junction bases unmatched: 4. In germline, CDR1 is SGHAT, CDR2 FQNNGV. The CDR3 DNA reads TGTGCCAGCAGGCCGGGACTAGCAAACACCGGGGAGCTGTTTTTT. Translated, it gives CASRPGLANTGELFF.

V is TRBV5-1 and J is TRBJ2-5; 10 bases line up with TRBD2. The CDR3 loop spans 17 amino acids. CDR1 SGHRS and CDR2 YFSETQ come from the germline V gene. Trimming at V came to 4 bases and at J to 5 bases, leaving 14 bases not matched to a gene. The CDR3 nucleotides read TGCGCCAGCAGCCCCGACCTGACTAGCGGGTACGGGGAGACCCAGTACTTC. It specifies CASSPDLTSGYGETQYF.

The genes are TRBV27 and TRBJ2-1; no definite D call. Germline CDR1 is MNHEY and CDR2 is SMNVEV (reference sequence). The V gene lost 3 bases and the J gene lost 6 bases, with 9 bases spanning the gap. The CDR3 consists of 13 residues. CDR3 nucleotides: TGTGCCAGCAGTTTCTTAGGGCGCAATGAGCAGTTCTTC. As protein: CASSFLGRNEQFF.

The chain joins TRBV23-1 to TRBJ1-5; D is perhaps TRBD1 (6 bases). TRBV23-1 has ORF status, its function being uncertain. The CDR3 has 19 amino acids. The V gene lost 4 bases and the J gene lost 6 bases, with 28 bases spanning the gap. CDR3 loop: CASSLLWEASRGDIQPQHF. In DNA, the CDR3 is TGCGCCAGCAGTCTCCTCTGGGAGGCGTCCAGGGGTGATATTCAGCCCCAGCATTTT.

The chain joins TRBV6-2 or TRBV6-3 to TRBJ2-1; 13 nucleotides match TRBD2. V shed 4 bases, J shed 3 bases, and the junction held 12 bases outside the gene matches. CDR3 size: 19 residues. Germline V CDR1 and CDR2: MNHEY, SVGEGT. The CDR3 bases are TGTGCCAGCAGTTCGACTAGCGGGGGGCACCAACGAAACTACAATGAGCAGTTCTTC. This encodes CASSSTSGGHQRNYNEQFF.

This clone has only one observation. J is TRBJ2-7 and V is TRBV28; TRBD1 matches 7 bases. CDR3 length: 14 amino acids. J lost 0 bases, V lost 9 bases, and 8 bases had no gene match. CDR1 and CDR2 from the germline V gene are MDHEN and SYDVKM. CDR3 residues: CASFTGASSYEQYF. DNA for the CDR3: TGTGCCAGTTTCACAGGGGCCAGCTCCTACGAGCAGTACTTC.

The rearrangement joins TRBV7-9 to TRBJ1-5, with 7 bases lining up with TRBD1. There are 16 residues in the CDR3. The germline V gene has CDR1 SEHNR and CDR2 FQNEAQ (reference sequence). Trimming at V came to 0 bases and at J to 3 bases, leaving 5 bases not matched to a gene. The CDR3 sequence is CASSLAGTEDNQPQHF. CDR3 coding DNA: TGTGCCAGCAGCTTAGCCGGGACAGAGGACAATCAGCCCCAGCATTTT.

The rearrangement joins TRBV27 to TRBJ2-7; D is perhaps TRBD1 (6 bases). Germline CDR1 and CDR2: MNHEY and SMNVEV (reference sequence). The CDR3 runs to 19 residues. Trimming shortened V by 1 base and J by 4 bases, and 26 bases separated the two germline ends. CDR3 residues: CASSLLGQARNGGPYEQYF. CDR3 DNA: TGTGCCAGCAGTTTATTGGGGCAGGCCCGAAATGGGGGCCCTTACGAGCAGTACTTC.

The CDR3 region is CASSESLGSYNEQFF. The CDR3 bases are TGCGCCAGCAGTGAATCATTGGGATCCTACAATGAGCAGTTCTTC. The genes are TRBV10-1 and TRBJ2-1; D gene uncertain. With 3 bases removed from V and 1 base from J, the gap between germline ends came to 10 bases. CDR1 is WNHNN, CDR2 SYGVQD, per germline (reference sequence). This CDR3 spans 15 amino acids.

This clone was picked up a small number of times. The chain joins TRBV12-3 or TRBV12-4 to TRBJ2-2, with unresolved D. The CDR3 is 13 amino acids. V shed 3 bases and J shed 6 bases, with 8 bases lying between them. The CDR3 here is CASSFVWAGELFF. The DNA for the CDR3 is TGTGCCAGCAGTTTTGTTTGGGCCGGGGAGCTGTTTTTT.

The gene calls are TRBV29-1 and TRBJ2-3; a weak D match, TRBD2 (5 bases). The V end lost 3 bases, the J end lost 6 bases, and 13 bases lay between the germline ends. This CDR3 region has 13 residues. Germline CDR1 reads SQVTM; CDR2 reads ANQGSEA. The DNA for the CDR3 is TGCAGCGTTGAGGAGCCGGGAACGGATACGCAGTATTTT. Its protein is CSVEEPGTDTQYF.

The chain recombines TRBV3-1 (or the pseudogene TRBV3-2) with TRBJ1-1, with TRBD1 identical over 8 bases. Germline V gene data show CDR1 as LGHDT and CDR2 as YNNKEL (reference sequence). The CDR3 runs 14 residues. The trim removed 2 bases at V and 2 bases at J, leaving 1 base unmatched. For the CDR3, the DNA is TGTGCCAGCAGCCAATCAGGGGGCAACACTGAAGCTTTCTTT. Its protein is CASSQSGGNTEAFF.

Details on this clone: At one end the junction does not follow the germline gene, possibly because of a read error. The V call is TRBV27, the J call TRBJ1-6; possible D gene TRBD1, 6 bases. The CDR3 extends over 16 amino acids. The germline V gene has CDR1 MNHEY and CDR2 SMNVEV (reference sequence). The CDR3 nucleotides read TGTGCCAGTAGTTTATATGGGACACAAAATAATTCACCCCTCCACTTT. Its translation is CASSLYGTQNNSPLHF.

This clone was counted only a few times. This chain joins TRBV6-2 or TRBV6-3 and TRBJ1-1; no definite D call. V shed 5 bases and J shed 1 base, with 11 bases lying between them. The CDR3 consists of 14 residues. In germline, CDR1 is MNHEY, CDR2 SVGEGT. The CDR3 region is CASSSIGRNTEAFF. The CDR3, as DNA: TGTGCCAGCAGTAGCATAGGGCGGAACACTGAAGCTTTCTTT.

The DNA of the CDR3 is TGCGCCAGCAGCCGGATGACTAATGAAAAACTGTTTTTT. Translating it yields CASSRMTNEKLFF. The chain uses TRBV5-1 and TRBJ1-4; unclear D gene. CDR1 is SGHRS, CDR2 YFSETQ, per germline. The CDR3 loop spans 13 amino acids. V lost 4 bases and J lost 2, with 6 bases in between.

The chain uses TRBV3-1 (or the pseudogene TRBV3-2) and TRBJ2-7, with 9 bases that match TRBD2. V was pared by 1 base and J by 3 bases, with 1 base of the junction left unmatched. The CDR3 totals 14 residues. The germline gives CDR1 LGHDT, CDR2 YNNKEL (reference sequence). Written as DNA, the CDR3 is TGTGCCAGCAGCCAAGGGCGGGAGGGCTACGAGCAGTACTTC. Translation: CASSQGREGYEQYF.

CDR3 sequence reads: CASSSGGPNSPLHF. CDR3 DNA sequence: TGTGCCAGCAGCTCAGGGGGGCCTAATTCACCCCTCCACTTT. The V call is TRBV11-3, the J call TRBJ1-6; 7 nucleotides match TRBD1. The CDR3 spans 14 residues. CDR1 and CDR2 (germline): SGHNT, YENEEA. Trimming cost V 4 bases and J 6 bases; bases outside gene matches: 3.

The rearrangement joins TRBV5-5 to TRBJ1-1; D is ambiguous. From germline, CDR1 is SGHKS and CDR2 YYEKEE (reference sequence). Trimming removed 1 base at V and 4 bases at J, with 11 bases between. The CDR3 consists of 14 residues. CDR3 loop: CASSLMEVGTEAFF. The DNA for the CDR3 is TGTGCCAGCAGCTTGATGGAGGTGGGCACTGAAGCTTTCTTT. Supplemented by reference TRBV5-5 and TRBJ1-1, the full variable domain reads DAGVTQSPTHLIKTRGQQVTLRCSPISGHKSVSWYQQVLGQGPQFIFQYYEKEERGRGNFPDRFSARQFPNYSSELNVNALLLGDSALYLCASSLMEVGTEAFFGQGTRLTVV.

The V call is TRBV30, the J call TRBJ2-5; D is uncertain. This CDR3 contains 14 residues. Germline CDR1 and CDR2: GTSNPN and SVGIG (reference sequence). With 2 bases removed from V and 0 bases from J, the gap between germline ends came to 10 bases. The chain's CDR3 is CAWSPPTYQETQYF. CDR3 DNA sequence: TGTGCCTGGAGTCCCCCCACATACCAAGAGACCCAGTACTTC.

J is TRBJ1-2 and V is TRBV27; D not resolved. Trimming cost V 8 bases and J 4 bases, with 23 bases left between them. The CDR3 is 16 residues long. Germline V CDR1 and CDR2: MNHEY, SMNVEV (reference sequence). Written as DNA, the CDR3 is TGTGCCAGCGGCCCTTTCGCTGCAGATGTCTCCTATGGCTACACCTTC. It specifies CASGPFAADVSYGYTF.

This clone was observed a single time. The rearrangement uses TRBV5-5 and TRBJ1-4, with a tentative D call TRBD1 (6 bases). Germline lookup yields CDR1 SGHKS and CDR2 YYEKEE (reference sequence). The CDR3 consists of 16 residues. V gave up 0 bases and J gave up 5 bases, with 14 bases separating them. This CDR3 is CASSLDWGAENEKLFF. In nucleotides, the CDR3 is TGTGCCAGCAGCTTGGATTGGGGGGCAGAGAATGAAAAACTGTTTTTT. The whole variable domain, remainder taken from reference TRBV5-5 and TRBJ1-4, is DAGVTQSPTHLIKTRGQQVTLRCSPISGHKSVSWYQQVLGQGPQFIFQYYEKEERGRGNFPDRFSARQFPNYSSELNVNALLLGDSALYLCASSLDWGAENEKLFFGSGTQLSVL.

This clone came up a few times. The gene calls are TRBV5-1 and TRBJ2-2; D unresolved. V gave up 5 bases and J gave up 4 bases, with 6 bases separating them. CDR3 length: 12 residues. CDR1 SGHRS and CDR2 YFSETQ come from the germline V gene. The CDR3 bases are TGCGCCAGCAGTGTGGGCACCGGGGAGCTGTTTTTT. Its protein product is CASSVGTGELFF.

This clone showed up just once. V usage is TRBV27 and J usage is TRBJ2-1; D not certain. The V gene's germline CDR1 is MNHEY and CDR2 SMNVEV (reference sequence). Trimming pared 5 bases from V and 6 bases from J, leaving 11 bases between. The CDR3 spans 13 residues. This chain's CDR3 is CASSLTGPNEQFF. DNA for the CDR3: TGTGCCAGCAGTCTCACCGGCCCCAATGAGCAGTTCTTC.

This sequence joins TRBV19 and TRBJ1-1; D is unclear. V shed 1 base and J shed 4 bases, with 7 bases lying between them. The germline V gene has CDR1 LNHDA and CDR2 SQIVND (reference sequence). CDR3 length equals 13 residues. CDR3 sequence: CASSIGRSTEAFF. DNA of the CDR3: TGTGCCAGTAGTATAGGGAGAAGCACTGAAGCTTTCTTT.